The 25 T cell receptor beta chains reported below all come from one sample, sequenced in a study of PD-1 blockade in classical Hodgkin lymphoma. Repertoires were generated with immunoSEQ multiplex PCR, while TCRdb's copy carries only in-frame clones and drops some. The data show just over 50,000 clones, roughly 66% seen once. Each of the patients experienced relapse following autologous stem cell transplantation, and their brentuximab vedotin exposure differed. The specimen was peripheral blood mononuclear cells (PBMCs), collected before the second cycle of nivolumab. Every receptor here comes from a human donor with classical Hodgkin lymphoma.

For this clone: In the same sample, other DNA sequences code for this CDR3. The CDR3 here is CASSLIGGNQPQHF. The CDR3 nucleotides read TGTGCCAGCAGCTTAATTGGGGGCAATCAGCCCCAGCATTTT. The chain recombines TRBV7-2 with TRBJ1-5; D is unresolved. Trimming shortened V by 2 bases and J by 2 bases, and 7 bases separated the two germline ends. The germline V gene has CDR1 SGHTA and CDR2 FQGNSA. The CDR3 sequence is 14 residues long.

The chain employs TRBV19 and TRBJ2-7; 9 bases are shared with TRBD1. Germline V lookup: CDR1 LNHDA, CDR2 SQIVND (reference sequence). The CDR3 consists of 19 residues. V gave up 2 bases and J gave up 3 bases; unmatched junction bases: 17. CDR3 bases: TGTGCCAGTAGTATAAAGGCCCTTACCAACACAGGGGGCCTCTACGAGCAGTACTTC. This gives the protein CASSIKALTNTGGLYEQYF.

A single count supports this clone. The genes are TRBV5-1 and TRBJ2-3; D gene unclear. With 0 bases removed from V and 1 base from J, the gap between germline ends came to 12 bases. The CDR3 contains 16 residues. Germline V gene data show CDR1 as SGHRS and CDR2 as YFSETQ. In nucleotides, the CDR3 is TGCGCCAGCAGCTTGGAAGGGTTATTAGGCACAGATACGCAGTATTTT. Protein: CASSLEGLLGTDTQYF.

This chain connects TRBV6-5 to TRBJ2-1; the match to TRBD1 covers 11 bases. The CDR3 extends over 16 amino acids. Germline V gene data show CDR1 as MNHEY and CDR2 as SVGAGI. V lost 1 base and J lost 7; bases outside the gene matches: 6. The CDR3 coding sequence is TGTGCCAGCAGTTACTGGACAGGGGGCGGGGGGAATGAGCAGTTCTTC. Its translation is CASSYWTGGGGNEQFF.

J is TRBJ2-3 and V is TRBV14; D may correspond to TRBD1 or TRBD2 (5 bases each). The V end lost 3 bases, the J end lost 6 bases, and 10 bases lay between the germline ends. This CDR3 is 13 amino acids long. Germline V lookup: CDR1 SGHDN, CDR2 FVKESK. The CDR3 nucleotides read TGTGCCAGCAGCCAGGGACCGAGCGATACGCAGTATTTT. Protein: CASSQGPSDTQYF.

This clone was detected only once. The CDR3 DNA sequence: TGTGCCAGCAGCGGACTAAGGACAGGGATACGAGGTGGCTACACCTTC. As protein: CASSGLRTGIRGGYTF. V is TRBV11-2 and J is TRBJ1-2; 8 bases align to TRBD1. CDR3 size: 16 residues. Trimming at V came to 5 bases and at J to 7 bases, leaving 15 bases not matched to a gene. The germline gives CDR1 SGHAT, CDR2 FQNNGV.

The V call is TRBV6-4, the J call TRBJ2-3; D possibly corresponds to TRBD2 (5 bases). The CDR3 has 14 amino acids. V was pared by 5 bases and J by 4 bases, with 13 bases between. Per germline, CDR1 MRHNA and CDR2 SNTAGT. CDR3 nucleotide sequence: TGTGCCAGCAGTCCACTAGGTGGGCCAGATACGCAGTATTTT. Its translation: CASSPLGGPDTQYF.

This clone was seen more than once but under ten times. The genes are TRBV4-1 and TRBJ2-2, with 7 bases that match TRBD2. With 2 bases clipped from V and 7 bases from J, the junction kept 4 bases outside the gene matches. The germline gives CDR1 MGHRA, CDR2 YSYEKL. The CDR3 covers 14 residues. The CDR3 region is CASSQLWTSGELFF. DNA of the CDR3: TGCGCCAGCAGCCAACTATGGACTAGCGGGGAGCTGTTTTTT.

The chain carries TRBV15 and TRBJ2-2; D possibly corresponds to TRBD2 (6 bases). The germline gives CDR1 LNHNV, CDR2 YYDKDF (reference sequence). CDR3 length: 15 residues. V lost 4 bases and J lost 5, with 14 bases in between. CDR3 protein: CATSNRDSRTGELFF. The CDR3 DNA sequence: TGTGCCACCAGCAACCGGGACTCGAGGACCGGGGAGCTGTTTTTT.

The chain employs TRBV19 and TRBJ1-1, with no clear D. CDR3 length: 13 residues. V shed 9 bases and J shed 1 base, with 12 bases lying between them. The germline CDR1 and CDR2 sequences are LNHDA and SQIVND (reference sequence). CDR3 loop: CASQAAANTEAFF. The CDR3 DNA is TGTGCCAGCCAGGCGGCGGCGAACACTGAAGCTTTCTTT.

J is TRBJ1-1 and V is TRBV6-6, with D possibly being TRBD1 (5 bases). This CDR3 has 16 amino acids. CDR1 is MNHNY, CDR2 SVGAGI, per germline (reference sequence). V shed 7 bases and J shed 3 bases, with 21 bases lying between them. For the CDR3, the DNA is TGTGCCAGCACCCCGCCAGGTTCGAGAGGGGACACTGAAGCTTTCTTT. Amino acids: CASTPPGSRGDTEAFF.

A remark on this clone: This same CDR3 is encoded by further DNA sequences in the sample. This chain joins TRBV9 and TRBJ1-3; D is undetermined. The V gene's germline CDR1 is SGDLS and CDR2 YYNGEE. Trimming shortened V by 3 bases and J by 0 bases, and 4 bases separated the two germline ends. The CDR3 runs to 13 residues. DNA of the CDR3: TGTGCCAGCAGCGCACTCTCTGGAAACACCATATATTTT. Translating gives CASSALSGNTIYF.

The chain recombines TRBV6-1 with TRBJ1-2; a weak D match, TRBD1 (6 bases). The V gene lost 1 base and the J gene lost 5 bases, with 11 bases spanning the gap. CDR1 is MNHNS, CDR2 SASEGT, per germline. There are 14 residues in the CDR3. CDR3 in amino acids: CASSEGPGAYGYTF. CDR3 nucleotides: TGTGCCAGCAGTGAAGGGCCAGGGGCGTATGGCTACACCTTC.

V gene TRBV27 combines with J gene TRBJ1-2; maybe TRBD1 (5 bases). This CDR3 has 12 amino acids. The V gene lost 4 bases and the J gene lost 7 bases, with 10 bases spanning the gap. Germline V gene lookup returns CDR1 MNHEY and CDR2 SMNVEV (reference sequence). The CDR3 reads CASSSRGFGYTF. The CDR3 nucleotides read TGTGCCAGCAGTTCCCGGGGGTTTGGCTACACCTTC.

The chain is built from TRBV6-5 and TRBJ1-2, with D uncertain. The CDR3 loop spans 13 amino acids. V gave up 6 bases and J gave up 2 bases, with 10 bases separating them. Germline lookup yields CDR1 MNHEY and CDR2 SVGAGI. The CDR3 here is CASRGGVNYGYTF. The CDR3 coding sequence is TGTGCCAGCAGGGGCGGGGTCAACTATGGCTACACCTTC.

The chain is built from TRBV29-1 and TRBJ2-1; 7 nucleotides match TRBD2. CDR3 length: 15 amino acids. Germline loops: CDR1 SQVTM, CDR2 ANQGSEA. The ends lost 4 bases at V and 5 bases at J; junction bases unmatched: 11. Here the CDR3 reads CSVARLLLADNEQFF. The DNA for the CDR3 is TGCAGCGTTGCGAGACTGCTCCTAGCGGACAATGAGCAGTTCTTC.

V usage is TRBV9 and J usage is TRBJ2-7; tentative D call: TRBD2 (6 bases). The germline V and J ends were trimmed by 0 bases and 3 bases, with 16 bases remaining between them. The CDR3 is made up of 16 amino acids. The germline V gene encodes CDR1 SGDLS and CDR2 YYNGEE. CDR3 in amino acids: CASSVGRVGGDYEQYF. The DNA of the CDR3 is TGTGCCAGCAGCGTAGGGAGGGTCGGCGGGGACTACGAGCAGTACTTC. Combining the CDR3 with reference TRBV9 and TRBJ2-7 gives the whole variable domain DSGVTQTPKHLITATGQRVTLRCSPRSGDLSVYWYQQSLDQGLQFLIQYYNGEERAKGNILERFSAQQFPDLHSELNLSSLELGDSALYFCASSVGRVGGDYEQYFGPGTRLTVT.

This chain uses TRBV15 with TRBJ1-3, with no clear D. This CDR3 region has 15 residues. Trimming left V 0 bases short and J 4 bases short, with 10 bases between. Germline V gene sequence: CDR1 LNHNV, CDR2 YYDKDF (reference sequence). The CDR3 sequence: CATSRDRNPGNTIYF. The CDR3, as DNA: TGTGCCACCAGCAGAGATCGGAACCCCGGAAACACCATATATTTT.

This rearrangement joins TRBV7-2 to TRBJ2-1; D is possibly TRBD2 (7 bases). Germline assignment: CDR1 SGHTA and CDR2 FQGNSA. This CDR3 comprises 16 residues. The V end was cut by 5 bases, the J end by 10 bases, with 24 bases between. The CDR3 nucleotides are TGTGCCAGCAGCCCCCCTCCGGGGGGCCGGGCTGGGGAGCAGTTCTTC. Residues: CASSPPPGGRAGEQFF.

The chain recombines TRBV6-5 with TRBJ1-5; D is ambiguous. The V end was cut by 0 bases, the J end by 4 bases, with 10 bases between. CDR1 MNHEY and CDR2 SVGAGI come from the germline V gene. CDR3 length: 15 residues. The CDR3 DNA is TGTGCCAGCAGTTACTCGGTCACGGCGAATCAGCCCCAGCATTTT. Translated: CASSYSVTANQPQHF.

This clone was observed a few times. The chain recombines TRBV30 with TRBJ1-4; possible D gene TRBD1, 5 bases. The germline V gene has CDR1 GTSNPN and CDR2 SVGIG (reference sequence). Trimming removed 5 bases at V and 0 bases at J, with 10 bases between. The CDR3 is 14 amino acids. CDR3: CAWVGEATNEKLFF. The DNA of the CDR3 is TGTGCCTGGGTGGGGGAGGCAACTAATGAAAAACTGTTTTTT.

This clone occurred a few times. This sequence joins TRBV2 and TRBJ2-7; TRBD2 matches 7 bases. J gave up 2 bases and V 3 bases, and 4 bases lay outside the gene matches. The germline V gene encodes CDR1 SNHLY and CDR2 FYNNEI. This CDR3 region has 14 residues. CDR3 in DNA: TGTGCCAGCAGTGAGGGAGGGGTCGCCTACGAGCAGTACTTC. This gives the protein CASSEGGVAYEQYF.

This CDR3 is CASSPVGQDRLNYGYTF. CDR3 nucleotide sequence: TGTGCCAGCAGTCCCGTGGGACAAGACCGGTTAAACTATGGCTACACCTTC. V is TRBV28 and J is TRBJ1-2, with D perhaps TRBD1 (6 bases). The CDR3 is 17 amino acids. V gave up 5 bases and J gave up 2 bases, with 21 bases separating them. In germline, CDR1 is MDHEN, CDR2 SYDVKM.

The count of this clone is one. The chain uses TRBV28 and TRBJ2-5, with 10 bases matching TRBD1. Trimming took 4 bases from V and 4 from J; bases not matched to a gene: 15. The CDR3 is made up of 18 amino acids. In germline, CDR1 is MDHEN, CDR2 SYDVKM. CDR3 sequence reads: CASSYGTPGQGIRETQYF. As DNA, the CDR3 is TGTGCCAGCAGTTATGGGACACCGGGACAGGGGATCCGAGAGACCCAGTACTTC.

The chain uses TRBV27 and TRBJ2-3, with D uncertain. The CDR3 has 17 residues. Trimming shortened V by 5 bases and J by 1 base, and 19 bases separated the two germline ends. Germline-derived CDR1 and CDR2 are MNHEY and SMNVEV (reference sequence). The CDR3 sequence is CASSPPSAATGTDTQYF. The DNA for the CDR3 is TGTGCCAGCAGTCCGCCCTCGGCGGCTACCGGCACAGATACGCAGTATTTT.